This T cell receptor beta chain was profiled in a study of tissue T cells after allogeneic stem cell transplantation. As for the study in general: Patients with graft-versus-host disease had grafts: several unmodified, three CD34-selected and T-cell-depleted.

TCRbeta CDR3 was sequenced at survey depth with template counts. This table comes from immunoSEQ multiplex PCR, and its TCRdb copy is limited to in-frame clones, with some not included. The profile covers about 3,600 clones, with around 74% appearing a single time and around 5% taken by the ten largest. Steroid-refractory graft-versus-host disease after allogeneic hematopoietic cell transplant qualified adults for prospective research-autopsy enrollment. All graft-versus-host disease patients had gastrointestinal involvement and received several lines of directed therapy. The sequences come from left colon tissue, collected at autopsy. This TCR came from an older male patient with steroid-refractory graft-versus-host disease after an allogeneic stem cell transplant. The T cells may partly be graft donor cells.

The CDR3 loop reads CATAIVAGSNQPQHF. Here the CDR3 DNA reads TGTGCCACTGCCATCGTCGCGGGTAGCAATCAGCCCCAGCATTTT. The gene calls are TRBV19 and TRBJ1-5; D call uncertain. With 10 bases removed from V and 0 bases from J, the gap between germline ends came to 16 bases. The CDR3 length is 15 residues. Germline CDR1 and CDR2: LNHDA and SQIVND (reference sequence).